These T cell receptor beta chains were read from a single sample in a study of cytomegalovirus exposure and HLA in healthy donors. The data were produced by immunoSEQ multiplex PCR, yet TCRdb's version contains in-frame clones alone and is incomplete. The sample shows 150,000 or so clones, 70% to 90% of them seen only once. The sample taken for sequencing was PBMCs. Receptor source: a woman in her thirties or forties in good health and CMV-seropositive. Both conserved end residues are part of each CDR3. The order of the fields is J gene, D gene, V gene, clone size, CDR3 protein, CDR3 DNA. The D gene is left open where the match is weak. Size is omitted from some rows. Given values are once, few, many or a class for expanded clones.

TRBJ2-3 | . | TRBV5-1 | once | CASSGISLGGTDTQYF | TGCGCCAGCAGCGGAATAAGCCTTGGAGGGACAGATACGCAGTATTTT
TRBJ2-1 | TRBD2 | TRBV5-1 | . | CASSLGASGGSYNEQFF | TGCGCCAGCAGCTTGGGGGCTAGCGGGGGCTCCTACAATGAGCAGTTCTTC
TRBJ2-7 | TRBD2 | TRBV7-9 | . | CASSASGRNSYEQYF | TGTGCCAGCAGCGCCAGCGGGAGGAACTCCTACGAGCAGTACTTC
TRBJ1-1 | TRBD1 | TRBV27 | . | CASSFSQGGTKAFF | TGTGCCAGCAGTTTCTCACAGGGGGGCACTAAAGCCTTCTTT
TRBJ1-6 | . | TRBV18 | . | CASSTEFSPLHF | TGTGCCAGCTCTACCGAGTTCTCACCCCTCCACTTT
TRBJ2-2 | TRBD1 | TRBV6-5 | . | CASSYRPGQGIGELFF | TGTGCCAGCAGTTATAGACCGGGACAGGGGATCGGGGAGCTGTTTTTT
TRBJ2-3 | . | TRBV4-2 | . | CASSQNPRDSTDTQYF | TGTGCCAGCAGCCAAAACCCTCGGGACTCCACAGATACGCAGTATTTT
TRBJ2-7 | TRBD1 | TRBV5-1 | . | CASSLPRGTGGDEQYF | TGCGCCAGCAGCTTGCCGCGTGGGACAGGGGGAGACGAGCAGTACTTC
TRBJ2-7 | . | TRBV11-3 | . | CASSLAGEGSYEQYF | TGTGCCAGCAGCTTAGCCGGAGAGGGTTCCTACGAGCAGTACTTC
TRBJ2-2 | TRBD2 | TRBV5-8 | . | CASSLMLLAGNTGELFF | TGTGCCAGCAGCTTGATGTTACTAGCGGGAAACACCGGGGAGCTGTTTTTT
TRBJ2-1 | TRBD2 | TRBV5-1 | . | CASSLGLAANEQFF | TGCGCCAGCAGCTTGGGACTAGCTGCCAATGAGCAGTTCTTC
TRBJ1-1 | TRBD1 | TRBV29-1 | . | CSVEGQGTEAFF | TGCAGCGTGGAGGGACAGGGAACCGAAGCTTTCTTT
TRBJ2-1 | TRBD2 | TRBV27 | . | CASSRWTSGTVFAYNEQFF | TGTGCCAGCAGTCGCTGGACTAGCGGGACGGTATTCGCCTACAATGAGCAGTTCTTC
TRBJ1-4 | . | TRBV19 | . | CASSILVPRHILATNEKLFF | TGTGCCAGTAGTATTCTGGTACCCCGACATATTCTCGCAACTAATGAAAAACTGTTTTTT
TRBJ1-2 | . | TRBV4-1 | . | CASSPTATNPYGYTF | TGCGCCAGCAGCCCAACCGCGACAAACCCCTATGGCTACACCTTC
TRBJ2-2 | TRBD1 | TRBV5-1 | once | CASRLSGTGVNTGELFF | TGCGCCAGCAGACTGTCTGGGACAGGGGTGAACACCGGGGAGCTGTTTTTT
TRBJ1-2 | TRBD1 | TRBV6-1 | . | CASSEATGQGSYGYTF | TGTGCCAGCAGTGAAGCGACAGGACAGGGCTCCTATGGCTACACCTTC
TRBJ2-7 | TRBD1 | TRBV10-3 | . | CAISDKGQGTYEQYF | TGTGCCATCAGTGATAAGGGACAGGGGACCTACGAGCAGTACTTC
TRBJ1-5 | . | TRBV27 | . | CASSRLGQRVLPQHF | TGTGCCAGCAGTCGACTCGGACAGCGAGTCTTGCCCCAGCATTTT
TRBJ1-5 | . | TRBV30 | . | CAWSAKDRGQQPQHF | TGTGCCTGGAGTGCCAAGGACAGAGGGCAACAGCCCCAGCATTTT
TRBJ2-7 | . | TRBV15 | . | CATSLSASRSYEQYF | TGTGCCACCAGTTTATCCGCTTCGAGATCCTACGAGCAGTACTTC
TRBJ1-5 | . | TRBV6-8 | . | CASSLANQPQHF | TGTGCCAGCAGTTTAGCGAATCAGCCCCAGCATTTT
TRBJ2-3 | . | TRBV27 | . | CASSLLAETWDTQYF | TGTGCCAGCAGTTTATTAGCGGAGACCTGGGATACGCAGTATTTT
TRBJ2-5 | . | TRBV7-6 | . | CASSPEHRSREQYF | TGTGCCAGCAGCCCCGAACACCGTTCTAGGGAGCAGTACTTC
TRBJ2-1 | TRBD2 | TRBV6-5 | . | CASRVSGGSYNEQFF | TGTGCCAGCAGGGTTAGCGGGGGCTCCTACAATGAGCAGTTCTTC
TRBJ2-1 | . | TRBV19 | . | CASSPPGPVQFF | TGTGCCAGTAGTCCCCCGGGTCCAGTCCAATTCTTC